These 11 T cell receptor beta chains originate from one sample sequenced in a study of OX40 agonist ivuxolimab in advanced cancers. Method: immunoSEQ multiplex PCR; TCRdb's copy keeps in-frame clones and lacks some. The sample contains tens of thousands of clones, 70% to 80% of which appear only once. Material: CD4+ or CD8+ T cells sorted from blood, obtained in a trial of the OX40 agonist ivuxolimab. The receptors come from an adult with an advanced solid tumor such as melanoma, head and neck, liver or kidney cancer.

This chain connects TRBV5-1 to TRBJ2-5; 10 positions agree with TRBD2. Germline CDR1 and CDR2: SGHRS and YFSETQ. CDR3 size: 15 residues. V was clipped by 0 bases and J by 6 bases; unmatched bases: 5. CDR3 in amino acids: CASSLDTSGEKTQYF. The CDR3 nucleotides read TGCGCCAGCAGCTTGGATACTAGCGGGGAAAAGACCCAGTACTTC.

The chain combines TRBV10-2 with TRBJ2-5, with D perhaps TRBD1 (6 bases). Germline V gene sequence: CDR1 WSHSY, CDR2 SAAADI. Trimming shortened V by 7 bases and J by 5 bases, and 14 bases separated the two germline ends. This CDR3 region has 13 residues. As DNA, the CDR3 is TGCGCCAGCAATTCACAGGGCGCCGAGACCCAGTACTTC. Amino acid sequence: CASNSQGAETQYF.

This clone was detected only a few times. The chain couples TRBV5-1 to TRBJ1-1; D call uncertain. This CDR3 spans 14 amino acids. CDR1 is SGHRS and CDR2 is YFSETQ in the germline V gene. Trimming cost V 3 bases and J 6 bases, with 15 bases left between them. In nucleotides, the CDR3 is TGCGCCAGCAGCTCCCCTGATGAGTATGCTGAAGCTTTCTTT. It encodes CASSSPDEYAEAFF.

V is TRBV7-3 and J is TRBJ2-5; weak D call: TRBD2 (5 bases). The V gene lost 0 bases and the J gene lost 4 bases, with 6 bases spanning the gap. CDR1 is SGHTA and CDR2 is FQGTGA in the germline V gene. CDR3 length equals 13 residues. The CDR3 nucleotides are TGTGCCAGCAGCTTAACGCTAGCAGAGACCCAGTACTTC. It codes for CASSLTLAETQYF.

This chain joins TRBV7-8 and TRBJ1-5; possible D gene TRBD1, 5 bases. The V end lost 3 bases, the J end lost 4 bases, and 7 bases lay between the germline ends. CDR3 size: 13 residues. The germline gives CDR1 SGHVS, CDR2 FQNEAQ. DNA of the CDR3: TGTGCCAGCAGCTTTGACAGAAATCAGCCCCAGCATTTT. It codes for CASSFDRNQPQHF.

The V and J genes are TRBV10-2 and TRBJ1-4; no clear D gene. V gave up 3 bases and J gave up 4 bases, with 9 bases separating them. Germline CDR1 reads WSHSY; CDR2 reads SAAADI. This CDR3 region has 14 residues. This chain's CDR3 is CASSDVEGNEKLFF. As DNA, the CDR3 is TGCGCCAGCAGTGACGTTGAGGGTAATGAAAAACTGTTTTTT.

This clone has a handful of counts. The chain couples TRBV30 to TRBJ1-1; D is undetermined. Trimming took 2 bases from V and 3 from J, leaving 10 bases between them. CDR3 length: 13 amino acids. The germline V gene encodes CDR1 GTSNPN and CDR2 SVGIG (reference sequence). DNA of the CDR3: TGTGCCTGGAGTAGAAACTCGGACACTGAAGCTTTCTTT. Its translation: CAWSRNSDTEAFF. Based on the CDR3 plus reference TRBV30 and TRBJ1-1, the full variable domain is SQTIHQWPATLVQPVGSPLSLECTVEGTSNPNLYWYRQAAGRGLQLLFYSVGIGQISSEVPQNLSASRPQDRQFILSSKKLLLSDSGFYLCAWSRNSDTEAFFGQGTRLTVV.

The rearrangement joins TRBV7-6 to TRBJ1-6, with D uncertain. V was cut by 1 base and J by 8 bases, with 6 bases left in between. CDR3 length: 13 residues. Germline values: CDR1 SGHVS, CDR2 FNYEAQ. DNA of the CDR3: TGTGCCAGCAGCTTAGATTTGTATTCACCCCTCCACTTT. Its translation is CASSLDLYSPLHF. Looking up the rest from reference TRBV7-6 and TRBJ1-6 gives the full variable domain: GAGVSQSPRYKVTKRGQDVALRCDPISGHVSLYWYRQALGQGPEFLTYFNYEAQQDKSGLPNDRFSAERPEGSISTLTIQRTEQRDSAMYRCASSLDLYSPLHFGNGTRLTVT.

The rearrangement joins TRBV11-3 to TRBJ2-1; TRBD2 matches 9 bases. This CDR3 is built from 16 residues. From germline, CDR1 is SGHNT and CDR2 YENEEA. The J segment lost 1 base and the V segment lost 5 bases, leaving 6 bases of the junction unmatched. CDR3 DNA sequence: TGTGCCAGCAGCCTTAGCGGGAGTGCGTCCTACAATGAGCAGTTCTTC. This encodes CASSLSGSASYNEQFF.

The V gene is TRBV6-4, the J gene TRBJ2-1; D is tentatively TRBD1 or TRBD2 (5 bases each). V was clipped by 4 bases and J by 8 bases, with 18 bases between them. This CDR3 region has 15 residues. Germline V CDR1 and CDR2: MRHNA, SNTAGT. The CDR3 coding sequence is TGTGCCAGCAGTGTAGGGGCGGAGGCGGCCCATGAGCAGTTCTTC. It codes for CASSVGAEAAHEQFF.

The rearrangement links TRBV18 to TRBJ1-1; D is perhaps TRBD1 (6 bases). From germline, CDR1 is KGHSH and CDR2 LQKENI. V was pared by 0 bases and J by 4 bases, with 12 bases between. This CDR3 is 15 amino acids long. CDR3 DNA sequence: TGTGCCAGCTCACCACCGGGGCAGGGGACCACTGAAGCTTTCTTT. It yields the protein CASSPPGQGTTEAFF.